This T cell receptor (beta chain) was identified during a study of CD8 T cells in ankylosing spondylitis. TCRdb used MiXCR to reprocess the 5' RACE reads, holding one entry per CDR3 protein. This table has some 840,000 distinct CDR3 sequences, about an eighth appearing once. General study points: A TCR beta motif of several highly homologous variants appeared characteristic of ankylosing spondylitis blood.

This clonotype was seen a few times. Its specificity is unknown. Input material: blood, either unsorted or a sorted T cell fraction (not recorded which). This receptor was obtained from a male donor with ankylosing spondylitis.

CDR3 coding DNA: TGCAGTGCAGCGACGGGGAACACTGAAGCTTTCTTT. It yields the protein CSAATGNTEAFF. The chain uses TRBV20-1 and TRBJ1-1; D unresolved. Germline values: CDR1 DFQATT, CDR2 SNEGSKA (reference sequence). The CDR3 covers 12 residues. Trimming took off 6 bases at V and 1 base at J, with 9 bases between the two ends.